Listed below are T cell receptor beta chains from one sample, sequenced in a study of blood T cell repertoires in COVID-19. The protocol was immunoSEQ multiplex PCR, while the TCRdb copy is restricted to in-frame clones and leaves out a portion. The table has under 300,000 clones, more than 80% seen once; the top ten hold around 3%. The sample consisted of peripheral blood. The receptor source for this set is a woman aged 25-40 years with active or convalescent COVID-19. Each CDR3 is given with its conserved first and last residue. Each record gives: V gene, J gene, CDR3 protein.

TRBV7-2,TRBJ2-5,CASSPRTSGRQETQYF
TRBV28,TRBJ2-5,CASSFTGGRKTQYF
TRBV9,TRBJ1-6,CASGTADSPLHF
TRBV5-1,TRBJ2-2,CASSSNGGSTGELFF
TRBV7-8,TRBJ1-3,CASSLQGAADTIYF
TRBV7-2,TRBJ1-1,CASSPRTEAFF
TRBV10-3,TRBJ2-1,CAISLLDSGGDSYNEQFF
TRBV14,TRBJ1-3,CASSQGTSGNTIYF
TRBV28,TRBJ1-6,CASRPPGRGGRSPLHF
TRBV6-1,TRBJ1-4,CASSDQAGGAYNNEKLFF
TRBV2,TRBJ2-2,CASRGQATGELFF
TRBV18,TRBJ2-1,CASSPAVDRVPNEQFF
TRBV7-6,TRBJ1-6,CASSFSGQGYNSPLHF
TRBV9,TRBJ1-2,CASSLGTGLTYGYTF
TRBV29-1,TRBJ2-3,CSVVSGTDTQYF
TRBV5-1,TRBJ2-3,CASSLGTSGGDTQYF
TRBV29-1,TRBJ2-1,CSVEGYQAGEQFF
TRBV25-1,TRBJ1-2,CASRTGTGYGYTF
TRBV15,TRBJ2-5,CATTPGSTSGGETQYF
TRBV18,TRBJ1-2,CASSRKTGPSTSNYGYTF
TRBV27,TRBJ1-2,CASSSPGQGDFGYTF
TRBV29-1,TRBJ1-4,CSARDEKLFF
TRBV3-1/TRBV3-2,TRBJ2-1,CASSQAGAREQFF
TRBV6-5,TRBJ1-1,CASRPPLHQNTEAFF
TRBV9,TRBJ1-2,CASSVAQGQDGYTF
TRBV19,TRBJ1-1,CASNPDSDTEAFF
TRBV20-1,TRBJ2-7,CSASSGTSVGYEQYF
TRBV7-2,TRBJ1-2,CASTPGGNNYGYTF
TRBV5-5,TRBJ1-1,CASSRPGDRHSEAFF
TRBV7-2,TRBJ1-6,CASSLELYSPLHF
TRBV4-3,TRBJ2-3,CASSHEGGRDTQYF
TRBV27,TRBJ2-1,CASSFGQGYEQFF
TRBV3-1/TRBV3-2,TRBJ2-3,CASSLTSGGVSTDTQYF
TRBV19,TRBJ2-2,CASSTQKPARWTGELFF
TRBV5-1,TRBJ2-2,CASRLTSGAGFTGELFF
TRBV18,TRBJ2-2,CASSSRQLDSFGELFF
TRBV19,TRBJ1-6,CASSSRPGEGYNSPLHF
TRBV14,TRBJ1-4,CASSHLSTNEKLFF
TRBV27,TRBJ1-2,CASSLTGAPLRKSYTF
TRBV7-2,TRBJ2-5,CASSKGWDRGLPPQETQYF
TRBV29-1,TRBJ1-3,CSVVTGNTIYF
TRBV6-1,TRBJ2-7,CASSEVGGGAIEQYF
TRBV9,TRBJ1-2,CASSVRQGLVYGYTF
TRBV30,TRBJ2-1,CAWGRLAGVYNEQFF
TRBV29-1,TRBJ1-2,CSAAPGQGYGYTF
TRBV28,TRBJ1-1,CASSQSGQGYTEAFF
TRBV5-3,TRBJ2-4,CARTTPGARSNIQYF
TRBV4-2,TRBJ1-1,CASSQEGRGGAEAFF
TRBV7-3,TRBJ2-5,CASSLGDAGTQYF